Below, one TCR beta chain is given with its context. Its antigen is undetermined. Separation by sorting yielded CD4+ and CD8+ T cells from PBMCs. It was cDNA, reverse transcribed from extracted RNA, that served as the sequencing template. The repertoire was sequenced with immunoSEQ multiplex PCR; TCRdb's copy has only in-frame clones and lacks some. The table includes around 210,000 clones, around 50% detected once. The data derive from a study of CD8+ T cells in alopecia areata. Findings and limits, study-wide: When scalp samples are sequenced, resident alphabeta T cells of normal skin are also captured. Sharing of TCR sequences between patients (possibly for HLA-related reasons) was less clear than in mice. Affected scalp, especially in alopecia totalis/universalis, had a higher clonality than normal scalp did.

This CDR3 is built from 13 residues. Trimming took off 5 bases at V and 4 bases at J, with 6 bases between the two ends. Looked up from germline, CDR1 is SEHNR and CDR2 is FQNEAQ (reference sequence). Sequenced material: CD8+ T cells sorted from blood. The chain links TRBV7-9 to TRBJ2-6, with D hard to call. This TCR derives from a human donor in good health. CDR3 loop: CASSPAGANVLTF. Here the CDR3 DNA reads TGTGCCAGCAGCCCGGCGGGGGCCAACGTCCTGACTTTC.